These T cell receptor beta chains were read from a single sample in a study of cytomegalovirus exposure and HLA in healthy donors. The method was immunoSEQ multiplex PCR; TCRdb's version includes in-frame clones alone and lacks a portion of them. Of about 190,000 clones in the sample, 80% were seen once. The sequenced sample consisted of PBMCs. The origin of the receptors is a man aged 35-49 years in good health and CMV-seropositive. Each CDR3 is given with its conserved first and last residue. A D gene is named only where the DNA matches it firmly. Size tells how often a clone was seen (once, few, many) or the class of an expanded clone, and some rows leave it out.

v_call	d_call	clone_size	j_call	cdr3_aa	cdr3_nt
TRBV27	NA	once	TRBJ2-1	CASSAIPYNEQFF	TGTGCCAGCAGTGCTATCCCCTACAATGAGCAGTTCTTC
TRBV5-1	NA	few	TRBJ1-4	CASSLGVARTTNEKLFF	TGCGCCAGCAGCCTCGGGGTTGCGAGGACAACTAATGAAAAACTGTTTTTT
TRBV20-1	NA	few	TRBJ2-5	CSANRVETQYF	TGCAGTGCTAACAGGGTAGAGACCCAGTACTTC
TRBV23-1	TRBD1	NA	TRBJ2-7	CASSQVGGQAKSGEQYF	TGCGCCAGCAGTCAAGTCGGGGGACAGGCAAAGAGCGGCGAGCAGTACTTC
TRBV10-3	NA	NA	TRBJ2-1	CAISERRDNEQFF	TGTGCCATCAGTGAAAGGAGGGACAATGAGCAGTTCTTC
TRBV19	TRBD2	NA	TRBJ2-1	CASSSSGGNEQFF	TGTGCCAGTAGTAGTAGCGGGGGCAATGAGCAGTTCTTC
TRBV4-3	TRBD1	once	TRBJ1-6	CASSQDTGGYNSPLHF	TGCGCCAGCAGCCAAGATACAGGGGGATATAATTCACCCCTCCACTTT
TRBV7-2	NA	NA	TRBJ1-4	CASSLRGNREKLFF	TGTGCCAGCAGCTTAAGGGGGAACAGAGAAAAACTGTTTTTT
TRBV19	NA	NA	TRBJ2-5	CASSIGEGRETQYF	TGTGCCAGTTCAATAGGGGAAGGGAGGGAGACCCAGTACTTC
TRBV6-6	NA	NA	TRBJ2-5	CASSSAETQYF	TGTGCCAGCAGTTCAGCGGAGACCCAGTACTTC
TRBV7-6	NA	NA	TRBJ1-6	CASSLGVRDTWIHSPLHF	TGTGCCAGCAGCTTAGGAGTCCGGGACACCTGGATCCATTCACCCCTCCACTTT
TRBV6-5	TRBD1	NA	TRBJ2-7	CASSDSGTGGHEQYF	TGTGCCAGCAGTGACTCCGGGACAGGGGGCCACGAGCAGTACTTC
TRBV7-9	NA	NA	TRBJ1-1	CASSSKTPNTEAFF	TGTGCCAGCAGCTCTAAGACACCGAACACTGAAGCTTTCTTT
TRBV6-1	NA	NA	TRBJ1-2	CASSAMDSYYGYTF	TGTGCCAGCAGCGCGATGGACAGTTACTATGGCTACACCTTC
TRBV5-6	TRBD1	few	TRBJ2-7	CASSYDRGSYEQYF	TGTGCCAGCAGCTATGACAGGGGTAGCTACGAGCAGTACTTC
TRBV5-4	TRBD1	NA	TRBJ2-7	CASGPYRTGGLEQYF	TGTGCCAGCGGCCCCTATCGGACAGGGGGCCTCGAGCAGTACTTC
TRBV5-6	TRBD2	NA	TRBJ2-1	CASRASGGNNEQFF	TGTGCCAGCAGGGCTAGCGGGGGAAACAATGAGCAGTTCTTC
TRBV30	NA	NA	TRBJ2-1	CAWSVGDEQFF	TGTGCCTGGAGTGTAGGGGATGAGCAGTTCTTC
TRBV27	TRBD1	NA	TRBJ2-2	CASTAGTGGTGELFF	TGTGCCAGCACGGCCGGGACAGGGGGAACCGGGGAGCTGTTTTTT
TRBV7-3	NA	NA	TRBJ1-1	CASSLNPVWNTEAFF	TGTGCCAGCAGCCTTAACCCGGTTTGGAACACTGAAGCTTTCTTT
TRBV30	NA	NA	TRBJ1-1	CAWSVLAQRAEAFF	TGTGCCTGGAGTGTTTTGGCTCAGAGGGCTGAAGCTTTCTTT
TRBV19	TRBD1	NA	TRBJ2-5	CASSMARQGQETQYF	TGTGCCAGTAGTATGGCGCGACAGGGCCAAGAGACCCAGTACTTC
TRBV4-3	NA	NA	TRBJ2-1	CASSQEYSWGHEQFF	TGCGCCAGCAGCCAAGAATATAGCTGGGGCCATGAGCAGTTCTTC
TRBV5-1	NA	NA	TRBJ1-1	CASSLDGGGNTEAFF	TGCGCCAGCAGCTTGGACGGGGGAGGGAACACTGAAGCTTTCTTT
TRBV12-5	NA	NA	TRBJ2-2	CASGLTNRDTGELFF	TGTGCTAGTGGTTTGACCAACAGGGATACCGGGGAGCTGTTTTTT
TRBV11-3	NA	NA	TRBJ2-2	CASSFREVLLIGELFF	TGTGCCAGCAGCTTTAGAGAGGTTCTTCTGATCGGGGAGCTGTTTTTT
TRBV28	TRBD1	NA	TRBJ1-1	CASSSQGANTEAFF	TGTGCCAGCAGTTCTCAGGGGGCGAACACTGAAGCTTTCTTT
TRBV18	TRBD1	NA	TRBJ2-6	CASSPPNIRGQRSGANVLTF	TGTGCCAGCTCACCACCCAATATCAGGGGGCAAAGGTCTGGGGCCAACGTCCTGACTTTC
TRBV7-3	TRBD2	NA	TRBJ2-3	CASSSPSGDTDTQYF	TGTGCCAGCAGCTCACCTAGCGGGGACACAGATACGCAGTATTTT
TRBV2	TRBD1	NA	TRBJ2-2	CASRIQTGDAGELFF	TGTGCCAGCAGGATCCAGACAGGGGATGCCGGGGAGCTGTTTTTT
TRBV30	NA	few	TRBJ2-6	CAWTTSGANVLTF	TGTGCCTGGACTACTTCTGGGGCCAACGTCCTGACTTTC
TRBV7-9	NA	NA	TRBJ1-2	CASSLDGVYGYTF	TGTGCCAGCAGCTTAGACGGGGTCTATGGCTACACCTTC
TRBV2	TRBD2	NA	TRBJ2-5	CASMGTSGSGTQYF	TGTGCCAGCATGGGTACTAGCGGCTCCGGGACCCAGTACTTC
TRBV28	NA	NA	TRBJ2-1	CANQGGAYNEQFF	TGTGCCAACCAAGGGGGGGCCTACAATGAGCAGTTCTTC
TRBV11-1	TRBD1	once	TRBJ1-1	CASSSRDRGMNTEAFF	TGTGCCAGCAGCTCCCGGGACAGGGGAATGAACACTGAAGCTTTCTTT
TRBV7-9	NA	once	TRBJ1-5	CASSQRIGQSVRCNQPQHF	TGTGCCAGCAGCCAAAGGATCGGACAGTCGGTCAGGTGTAATCAGCCCCAGCATTTT
TRBV19	NA	NA	TRBJ1-5	CASSPDGGRAQPQHF	TGTGCCAGTAGCCCCGACGGGGGGCGCGCTCAGCCCCAGCATTTT
TRBV19	NA	NA	TRBJ2-6	CASKETSGANVLTF	TGCGCCAGTAAGGAGACCTCTGGGGCCAACGTCCTGACTTTC
TRBV29-1	NA	once	TRBJ2-3	CSVVGGSTDTQYF	TGCAGCGTTGTCGGGGGTAGCACAGATACGCAGTATTTT
TRBV7-2	TRBD1	NA	TRBJ2-1	CASSWGQTEQFF	TGTGCCAGCAGCTGGGGACAGACCGAGCAGTTCTTC
TRBV7-6	NA	NA	TRBJ2-3	CASSLELGDGTDTQYF	TGTGCCAGCAGCTTAGAGCTAGGGGATGGCACAGATACGCAGTATTTT
TRBV11-2	TRBD2	few	TRBJ2-1	CASSPQRTSNEQFF	TGTGCCAGCAGCCCCCAGCGGACTAGTAATGAGCAGTTCTTC